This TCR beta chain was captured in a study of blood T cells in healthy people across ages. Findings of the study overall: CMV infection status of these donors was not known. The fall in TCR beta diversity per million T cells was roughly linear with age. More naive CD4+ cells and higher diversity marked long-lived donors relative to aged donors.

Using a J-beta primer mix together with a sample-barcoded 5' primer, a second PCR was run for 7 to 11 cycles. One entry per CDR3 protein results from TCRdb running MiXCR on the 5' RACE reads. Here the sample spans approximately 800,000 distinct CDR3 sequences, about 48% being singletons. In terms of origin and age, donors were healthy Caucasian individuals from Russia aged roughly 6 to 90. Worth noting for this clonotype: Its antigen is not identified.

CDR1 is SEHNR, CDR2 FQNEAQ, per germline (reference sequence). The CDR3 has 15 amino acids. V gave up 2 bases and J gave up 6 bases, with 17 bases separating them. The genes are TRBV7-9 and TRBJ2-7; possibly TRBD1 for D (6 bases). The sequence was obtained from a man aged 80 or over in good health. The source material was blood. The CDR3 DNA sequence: TGTGCCAGCAGCTTAAGTCCCCGGGACAACTCCGAGCAGTACTTC. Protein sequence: CASSLSPRDNSEQYF.